This T cell receptor beta chain was identified in a study of cytomegalovirus exposure and HLA in healthy donors. Study-wide findings and caveats: An ancestry cluster, one associated with Asian ancestry, reportedly showed fewer N-insertions than the roughly 610-donor mean in a later analysis. The authors enumerated 180 or so TCR beta chains as linked to cytomegalovirus. Of the V segments, some could not be distinguished, including TRBV6-2 and TRBV6-3, and were excluded.

PCR used 60 Vbeta primers and 13 Jbeta primers. Assay used: immunoSEQ multiplex PCR; TCRdb lists only in-frame clones, some missing. The sample carries around 140,000 clones, 60% to 85% recorded once. To note about this clone: Its antigen is unidentified.

The CDR3 totals 16 residues. Between the trimmed V and J ends, which lost 4 bases and 0 bases, there was a span of 14 bases. Germline CDR1 SGHRS, CDR2 YFSETQ. The source is a woman aged 40 to 50 in good health and CMV-seronegative. Source material: PBMCs. The chain links TRBV5-1 to TRBJ2-1, with D tentatively TRBD2 (5 bases). The CDR3 coding sequence is TGCGCCAGCAGCCCCCCTCCGGGAAGCTCCTACAATGAGCAGTTCTTC. Protein product: CASSPPPGSSYNEQFF.